In its sample, the clone carrying this TCR beta chain was seen a few times. This sequence may be a read error, since a much larger clone differs from it by one base. The template, 500 ng total RNA, yielded TCR beta cDNA made with a constant-region primer. Researchers made the TCR beta libraries by running three nested multiplex PCR rounds with slightly modified ARM-PCR. The first two PCR rounds, nine to ten cycles each, used TRBV1-TRBV30 forward primers and a C-beta reverse primer. One entry per CDR3 protein results from TCRdb running MiXCR on the multiplex PCR reads. Of more than 95,000 distinct CDR3 sequences listed, 55% to 75% were seen once; the top ten hold 8.4%. The data derive from a study of tumor-infiltrating lymphocytes in primary liver carcinoma. Investigators took RNA and DNA out together from roughly 21-30 mg of unsorted bulk tissue. The germline V gene has CDR1 SGHVS and CDR2 FNYEAQ. The CDR3 extends over 15 amino acids.

The chain uses TRBV7-6 and TRBJ2-3; D might be TRBD2 (5 bases). The source is a woman aged 55-69 years with primary liver carcinoma and hepatitis B virus infection. What was sequenced was liver tumor tissue from sampling region 3. The subset was: tumor region T3, left-lateral pole. The CDR3: CASSNGLVRADTHYF. CDR3 DNA: TGTGCCAGCAGCAACGGACTCGTTCGGGCAGATACGCATTATTTT.